This T cell receptor (beta chain) was identified during a study of blood T cell repertoires in COVID-19. Study context: Collection of acute and convalescent COVID-19 samples took place in the United States, Italy and Spain. T cells, B-cell-depleted T cells, or PBMCs supplied cDNA or gDNA.

Those enrolled, adults aged 18 to 89 years, came from roughly 22 US areas. Trimming pared 4 bases from V and 4 bases from J, leaving 11 bases between. Germline V lookup: CDR1 SNHLY, CDR2 FYNNEI. The CDR3 loop spans 14 amino acids. This clone was counted a single time. As originally analysed: Researchers report that nucleated cell counts were estimated from reference gene primer amplification. Profiling relied on immunoSEQ multiplex PCR, and the TCRdb table lists in-frame clones only, not all of them. V and J calls and clone size are as listed in that table; D and trimming were resolved from the DNA. Among about 460,000 clones, about 88% were seen once, and the ten largest hold 6.5% to 8.5%.

Sequenced: PBMCs or T cells enriched from blood (not recorded which). This chain connects TRBV2 to TRBJ1-3, with D perhaps TRBD1 (5 bases). The sequence was obtained from a woman in her sixties who had recovered from COVID-19. The CDR3 DNA sequence: TGTGCCAGCAGTGTTTCGGGGGAGGGAAACACCATATATTTT. Amino acid sequence: CASSVSGEGNTIYF.